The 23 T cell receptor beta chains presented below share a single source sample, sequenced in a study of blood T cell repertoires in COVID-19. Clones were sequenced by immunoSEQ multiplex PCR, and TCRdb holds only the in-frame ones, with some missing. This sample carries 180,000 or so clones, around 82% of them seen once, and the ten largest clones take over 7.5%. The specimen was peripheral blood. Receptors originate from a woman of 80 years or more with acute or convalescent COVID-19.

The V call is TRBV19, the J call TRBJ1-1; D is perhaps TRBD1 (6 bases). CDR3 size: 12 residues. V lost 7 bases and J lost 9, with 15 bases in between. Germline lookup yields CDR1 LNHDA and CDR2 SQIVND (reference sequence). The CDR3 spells CASNNREWKAFF. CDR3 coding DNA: TGTGCCAGTAATAACAGGGAATGGAAAGCTTTCTTT.

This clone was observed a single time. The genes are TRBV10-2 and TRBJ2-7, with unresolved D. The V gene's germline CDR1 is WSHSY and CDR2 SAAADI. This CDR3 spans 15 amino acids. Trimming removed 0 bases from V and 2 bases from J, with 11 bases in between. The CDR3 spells CASSESYSRTYEQYF. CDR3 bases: TGCGCCAGCAGTGAGTCTTACAGCCGGACCTACGAGCAGTACTTC.

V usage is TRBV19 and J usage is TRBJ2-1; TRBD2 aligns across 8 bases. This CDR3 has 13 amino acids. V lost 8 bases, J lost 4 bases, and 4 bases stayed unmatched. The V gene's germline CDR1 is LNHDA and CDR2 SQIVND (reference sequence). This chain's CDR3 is CASGRGGYNEQFF. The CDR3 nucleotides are TGTGCCAGTGGCCGGGGGGGATACAATGAGCAGTTCTTC.

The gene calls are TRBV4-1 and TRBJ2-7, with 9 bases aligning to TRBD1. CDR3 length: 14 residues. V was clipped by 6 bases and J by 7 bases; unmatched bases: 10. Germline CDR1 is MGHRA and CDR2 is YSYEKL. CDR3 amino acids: CASSGTGPVGEQYF. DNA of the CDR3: TGCGCCAGCAGTGGGACAGGGCCGGTCGGGGAGCAGTACTTC.

CDR3 loop: CASRDRQGVYNEQFF. Here the CDR3 DNA reads TGTGCCAGCAGAGATAGACAAGGGGTTTACAATGAGCAGTTCTTC. The V gene is TRBV7-2, the J gene TRBJ2-1; D might be TRBD1 (5 bases). From germline, CDR1 is SGHTA and CDR2 FQGNSA. Trimming left V 6 bases short and J 4 bases short, with 16 bases between. The CDR3 covers 15 residues.

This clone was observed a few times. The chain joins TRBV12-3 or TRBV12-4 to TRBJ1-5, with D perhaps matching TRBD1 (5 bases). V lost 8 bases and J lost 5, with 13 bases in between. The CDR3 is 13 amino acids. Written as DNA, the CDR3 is TGTGCCAGCTGCCAGGGCCTTGATCAGCCCCAGCATTTT. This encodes CASCQGLDQPQHF.

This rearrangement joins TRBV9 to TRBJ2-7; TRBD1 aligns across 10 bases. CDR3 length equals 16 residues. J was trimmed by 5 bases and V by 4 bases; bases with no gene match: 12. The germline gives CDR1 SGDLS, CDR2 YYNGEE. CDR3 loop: CASSLLPTGGDDEQYF. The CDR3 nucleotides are TGTGCCAGCAGCCTACTCCCGACAGGGGGCGATGACGAGCAGTACTTC.

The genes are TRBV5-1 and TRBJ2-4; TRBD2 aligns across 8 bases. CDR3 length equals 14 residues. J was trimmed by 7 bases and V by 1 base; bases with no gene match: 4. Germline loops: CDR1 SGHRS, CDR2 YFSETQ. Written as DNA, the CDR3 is TGCGCCAGCAGCTTGCCGGGGGGGCGTAACATTCAGTACTTC. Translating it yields CASSLPGGRNIQYF.

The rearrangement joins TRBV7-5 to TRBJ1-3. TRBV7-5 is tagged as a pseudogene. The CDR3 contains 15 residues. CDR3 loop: CVRSFRSGGGNTIYF. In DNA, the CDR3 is TGTGTCAGAAGCTTCCGGTCCGGCGGGGGAAACACCATATATTTT.

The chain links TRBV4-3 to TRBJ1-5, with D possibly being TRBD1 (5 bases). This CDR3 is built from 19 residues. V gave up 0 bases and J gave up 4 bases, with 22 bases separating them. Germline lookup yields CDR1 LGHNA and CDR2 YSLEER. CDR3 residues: CASSQDYMGRGGRNQPQHF. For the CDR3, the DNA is TGCGCCAGCAGCCAAGATTATATGGGGAGGGGAGGACGGAATCAGCCCCAGCATTTT.

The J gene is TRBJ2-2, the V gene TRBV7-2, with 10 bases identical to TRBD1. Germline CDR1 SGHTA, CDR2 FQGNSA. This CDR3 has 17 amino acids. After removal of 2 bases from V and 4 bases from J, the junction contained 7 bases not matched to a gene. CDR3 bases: TGTGCCAGCAGCTTACGCCCCTGGGACAGGGGCACCGGGGAGCTGTTTTTT. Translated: CASSLRPWDRGTGELFF.

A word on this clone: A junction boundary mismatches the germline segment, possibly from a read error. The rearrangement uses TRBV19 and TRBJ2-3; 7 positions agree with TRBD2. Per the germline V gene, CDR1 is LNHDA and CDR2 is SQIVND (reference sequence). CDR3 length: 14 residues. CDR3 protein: CASSSGGRTDMQYF. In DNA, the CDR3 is TGTGCCAGTAGTAGCGGGGGTAGAACAGATATGCAGTATTTT.

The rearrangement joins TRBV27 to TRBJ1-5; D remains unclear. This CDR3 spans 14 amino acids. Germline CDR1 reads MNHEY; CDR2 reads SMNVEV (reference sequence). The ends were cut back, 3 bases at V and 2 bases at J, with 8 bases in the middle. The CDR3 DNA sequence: TGTGCCAGCAGTTTTCGAGATCGCAATCAGCCCCAGCATTTT. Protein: CASSFRDRNQPQHF.

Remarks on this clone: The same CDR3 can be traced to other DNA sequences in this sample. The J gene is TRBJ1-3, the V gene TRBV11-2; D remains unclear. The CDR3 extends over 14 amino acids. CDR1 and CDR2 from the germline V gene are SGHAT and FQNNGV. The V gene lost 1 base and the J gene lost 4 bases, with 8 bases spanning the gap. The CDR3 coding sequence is TGTGCCAGCAGCTTAGCCTTCTCGGGAAACACCATATATTTT. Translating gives CASSLAFSGNTIYF.

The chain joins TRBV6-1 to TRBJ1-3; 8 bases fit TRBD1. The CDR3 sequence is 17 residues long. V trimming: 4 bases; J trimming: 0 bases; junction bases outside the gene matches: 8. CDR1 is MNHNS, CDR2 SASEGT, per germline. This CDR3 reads CASSGRDRRYSGNTIYF. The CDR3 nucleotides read TGTGCCAGCAGTGGCCGGGACAGGAGATACTCTGGAAACACCATATATTTT.

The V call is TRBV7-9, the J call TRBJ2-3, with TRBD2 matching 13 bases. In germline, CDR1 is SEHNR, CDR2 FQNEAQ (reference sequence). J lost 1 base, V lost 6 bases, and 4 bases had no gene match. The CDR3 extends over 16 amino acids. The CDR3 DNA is TGTGCCAGCAGGACAACTAGCGGGAGGGGCACAGATACGCAGTATTTT. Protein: CASRTTSGRGTDTQYF.

In DNA form, the CDR3 reads TGTGCCAGCATGGGGCAGGGTGGAGAGACCCAGTACTTC. Its translation: CASMGQGGETQYF. The chain is built from TRBV2 and TRBJ2-5; TRBD1 is a possible D gene (5 bases). The V end was cut by 7 bases, the J end by 4 bases, with 13 bases between. Germline V gene data show CDR1 as SNHLY and CDR2 as FYNNEI. The CDR3 loop spans 13 amino acids.

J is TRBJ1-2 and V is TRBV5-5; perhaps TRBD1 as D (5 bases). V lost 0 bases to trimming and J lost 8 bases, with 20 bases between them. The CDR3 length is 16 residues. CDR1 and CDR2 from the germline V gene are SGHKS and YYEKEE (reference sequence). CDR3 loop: CASSLGGGELVYGYTF. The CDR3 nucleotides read TGTGCCAGCAGCTTGGGGGGCGGGGAACTGGTTTACGGCTACACCTTC. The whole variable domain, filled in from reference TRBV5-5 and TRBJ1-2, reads DAGVTQSPTHLIKTRGQQVTLRCSPISGHKSVSWYQQVLGQGPQFIFQYYEKEERGRGNFPDRFSARQFPNYSSELNVNALLLGDSALYLCASSLGGGELVYGYTFGSGTRLTVV.

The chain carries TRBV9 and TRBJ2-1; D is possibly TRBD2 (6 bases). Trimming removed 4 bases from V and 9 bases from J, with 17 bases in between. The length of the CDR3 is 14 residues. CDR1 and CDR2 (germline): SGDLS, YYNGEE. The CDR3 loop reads CASSPPGGTVEQFF. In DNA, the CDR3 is TGTGCCAGCAGCCCACCGGGTGGGACTGTTGAGCAGTTCTTC.

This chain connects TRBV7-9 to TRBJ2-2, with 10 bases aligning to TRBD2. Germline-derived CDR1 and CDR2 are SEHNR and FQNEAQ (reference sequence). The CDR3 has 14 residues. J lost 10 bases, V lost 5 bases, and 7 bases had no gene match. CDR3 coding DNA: TGTGCCAGCAGCCTAAGCGGGGGGGCCGAGGAGCTGTTTTTT. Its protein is CASSLSGGAEELFF.

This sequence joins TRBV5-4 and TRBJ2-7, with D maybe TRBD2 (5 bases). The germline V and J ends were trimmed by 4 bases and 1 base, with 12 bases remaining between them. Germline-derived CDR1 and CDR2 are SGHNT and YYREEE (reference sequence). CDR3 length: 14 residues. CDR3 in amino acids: CASSVTSGSYEQYF. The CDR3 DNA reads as TGTGCCAGCAGCGTGACAAGCGGATCCTACGAGCAGTACTTC.

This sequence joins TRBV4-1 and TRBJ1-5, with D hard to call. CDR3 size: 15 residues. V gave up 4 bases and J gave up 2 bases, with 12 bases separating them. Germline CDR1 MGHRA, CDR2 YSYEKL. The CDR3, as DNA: TGCGCCAGCAGCCCGCCCTCCGGTCGCAATCAGCCCCAGCATTTT. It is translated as CASSPPSGRNQPQHF.

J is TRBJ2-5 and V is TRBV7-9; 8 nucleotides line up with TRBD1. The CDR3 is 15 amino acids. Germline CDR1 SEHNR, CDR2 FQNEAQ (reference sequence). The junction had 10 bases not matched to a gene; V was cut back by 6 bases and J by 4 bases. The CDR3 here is CASSLLTGGLETQYF. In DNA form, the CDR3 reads TGTGCCAGCAGTCTCCTCACAGGGGGTCTAGAGACCCAGTACTTC.